The 10 T cell receptor beta chains presented below share a single source sample, sequenced in a study of blood T cell repertoires in COVID-19. Assay used: immunoSEQ multiplex PCR; TCRdb lists only in-frame clones, some missing. The sample has about 140,000 clones, less than 80% seen once. Sequencing input: peripheral blood. These receptors all stem from a woman over 75 with active or convalescent COVID-19.

The chain carries TRBV14 and TRBJ2-2; a weak D match, TRBD1 (6 bases). Trimming stripped 2 bases from V and 4 bases from J, with 14 bases between. Germline-derived CDR1 and CDR2 are SGHDN and FVKESK. The CDR3 contains 16 residues. This CDR3 reads CASSQYRALGTGELFF. In DNA, the CDR3 is TGTGCCAGCAGCCAATACAGGGCGTTGGGCACCGGGGAGCTGTTTTTT. The variable domain in full, with the rest retrieved from reference TRBV14 and TRBJ2-2, is EAGVTQFPSHSVIEKGQTVTLRCDPISGHDNLYWYRRVMGKEIKFLLHFVKESKQDESGMPNNRFLAERTGGTYSTLKVQPAELEDSGVYFCASSQYRALGTGELFFGEGSRLTVL.

The gene calls are TRBV18 and TRBJ1-2, with D perhaps matching TRBD1 (6 bases). The CDR3 contains 17 residues. Germline loops: CDR1 KGHSH, CDR2 LQKENI. V gave up 2 bases and J gave up 5 bases, with 21 bases separating them. The CDR3: CASSPTETGRATYGYTF. As DNA, the CDR3 is TGTGCCAGCTCACCAACTGAAACAGGGAGGGCCACATATGGCTACACCTTC.

The rearrangement uses TRBV19 and TRBJ2-2; 7 nucleotides line up with TRBD1. Germline V gives CDR1 LNHDA, CDR2 SQIVND (reference sequence). The CDR3 spans 14 residues. J gave up 6 bases and V 7 bases, and 8 bases lay outside the gene matches. As DNA, the CDR3 is TGTGCCAGTACCACACAGGGGCTGGCCGGGGAGCTGTTTTTT. Encoded protein: CASTTQGLAGELFF.

The chain uses TRBV7-2 and TRBJ1-5, with D perhaps TRBD1 (5 bases). Germline lookup yields CDR1 SGHTA and CDR2 FQGNSA. The CDR3 consists of 15 residues. V lost 5 bases and J lost 0, with 11 bases in between. The CDR3 nucleotides read TGTGCCAGCAGCCGGACACCGGATAGCAATCAGCCCCAGCATTTT. This sequence encodes CASSRTPDSNQPQHF.

V is TRBV10-1 and J is TRBJ2-3; tentative D call: TRBD1 (5 bases). Germline V gene data show CDR1 as WNHNN and CDR2 as SYGVQD (reference sequence). With 3 bases removed from V and 5 bases from J, the gap between germline ends came to 6 bases. This CDR3 has 12 amino acids. The CDR3 region is CASSERGDTQYF. The CDR3 nucleotides read TGCGCCAGCAGTGAAAGGGGAGATACGCAGTATTTT.

V usage is TRBV7-9 and J usage is TRBJ1-1; D possibly corresponds to TRBD1 (6 bases). V dropped 5 bases and J dropped 4 bases, with 14 bases sitting between them. CDR3 length equals 14 residues. Germline-derived CDR1 and CDR2 are SEHNR and FQNEAQ (reference sequence). The CDR3 DNA reads as TGTGCCAGCAGCCAAACAGGGCTGGGCACTGAAGCTTTCTTT. This translates into CASSQTGLGTEAFF.

The chain is built from TRBV5-1 and TRBJ2-7; 7 bases agree with TRBD1. The germline V gene has CDR1 SGHRS and CDR2 YFSETQ. The junction had 5 bases not matched to a gene; V was cut back by 4 bases and J by 4 bases. The CDR3 is 13 amino acids. The CDR3: CASSEPGQYEQYF. The DNA of the CDR3 is TGCGCCAGCAGCGAACCGGGACAGTACGAGCAGTACTTC.

The sample holds one count of this clone. The same CDR3 can be traced to other DNA sequences in this sample. The J gene is TRBJ1-5, the V gene TRBV28; D remains unclear. Trimming took 1 base from V and 1 from J, leaving 5 bases between them. The germline CDR1 and CDR2 sequences are MDHEN and SYDVKM. The CDR3 length is 14 residues. The CDR3: CASSLSGSNQPQHF. CDR3 coding DNA: TGTGCCAGCAGTTTATCGGGGAGCAATCAGCCCCAGCATTTT.

This clone was seen only a few times. This chain joins TRBV29-1 and TRBJ1-1; 7 bases align to TRBD1. With 7 bases clipped from V and 7 bases from J, the junction kept 9 bases outside the gene matches. The CDR3 is 12 amino acids. Germline CDR1 is SQVTM and CDR2 is ANQGSEA. CDR3 protein: CSASARDSEAFF. The CDR3 DNA reads TGCAGCGCCTCTGCCCGGGACAGTGAAGCTTTCTTT. Using reference TRBV29-1 and TRBJ1-1 for the parts outside the CDR3, the full variable domain is SAVISQKPSRDICQRGTSLTIQCQVDSQVTMMFWYRQQPGQSLTLIATANQGSEATYESGFVIDKFPISRPNLTFSTLTVSNMSPEDSSIYLCSASARDSEAFFGQGTRLTVV.

This sequence joins TRBV4-2 and TRBJ2-7, with 8 bases fitting TRBD2. V lost 1 base to trimming and J lost 2 bases; unmatched junction nucleotides: 1. CDR1 and CDR2 (germline): LGHNA, YNFKEQ. The CDR3 sequence is 14 residues long. The CDR3 DNA is TGTGCCAGCAGCCAAGCGGGGGGGCCCTACGAGCAGTACTTC. Protein: CASSQAGGPYEQYF.